This TCR beta chain was recorded in a study of blood T cell repertoires in COVID-19. Per germline, CDR1 KGHSH and CDR2 LQKENI. This CDR3 has 16 residues. Trimming took 0 bases from V and 7 from J, leaving 18 bases between them. The method was immunoSEQ multiplex PCR; TCRdb's version includes in-frame clones alone and lacks a portion of them. This sample has around 200,000 clones, with nearly 90% found just once. This receptor was identified in a woman under 30 who had recovered from COVID-19. This rearrangement joins TRBV18 to TRBJ1-2; a possible D gene is TRBD1 (6 bases). The sample taken for sequencing was peripheral blood. The CDR3 reads CASSPPNRAKIVGYTF. DNA for the CDR3: TGTGCCAGCTCACCACCGAACAGGGCAAAGATCGTTGGCTACACCTTC.